Shown below are 20 T cell receptor beta chains from a single sample sequenced in a study of blood T cell repertoires in COVID-19. Using immunoSEQ multiplex PCR, the repertoire was profiled, and TCRdb retains in-frame clones only, with some absent. Of 200,000 to 250,000 clones in the sample, approximately 90% were seen once. What was sequenced was peripheral blood. All receptors derive from a man aged 25 to 40 with COVID-19, enrolled during active disease.

V gene TRBV27 combines with J gene TRBJ1-3; TRBD1 matches at 8 bases. Losses at the gene ends were 4 bases for V and 0 bases for J; bases not matched to a gene: 2. CDR3 size: 15 residues. CDR1 MNHEY and CDR2 SMNVEV come from the germline V gene (reference sequence). In nucleotides, the CDR3 is TGTGCCAGCAGTTGGGACAGGAACTCTGGAAACACCATATATTTT. This sequence encodes CASSWDRNSGNTIYF.

V and J are TRBV5-1 and TRBJ1-5; 7 positions match TRBD1. In germline, CDR1 is SGHRS, CDR2 YFSETQ. J gave up 4 bases and V 3 bases, and 4 bases lay outside the gene matches. The CDR3 length is 14 residues. The CDR3 sequence: CASSSGTANQPQHF. The DNA of the CDR3 is TGCGCCAGCAGCTCCGGGACAGCTAATCAGCCCCAGCATTTT.

The V call is TRBV11-3, the J call TRBJ2-6; TRBD1 matches at 7 bases. The CDR3 length is 16 residues. CDR1 and CDR2 from the germline V gene are SGHNT and YENEEA. With V trimmed by 3 bases and J by 0 bases, 2 bases remained unmatched. This CDR3 reads CASSFYRGSGANVLTF. The CDR3 nucleotides read TGTGCCAGCAGCTTTTACAGGGGCTCTGGGGCCAACGTCCTGACTTTC. Drawing the rest from reference TRBV11-3 and TRBJ2-6, the complete variable domain is EAGVVQSPRYKIIEKKQPVAFWCNPISGHNTLYWYLQNLGQGPELLIRYENEEAVDDSQLPKDRFSAERLKGVDSTLKIQPAELGDSAVYLCASSFYRGSGANVLTFGAGSRLTVL.

The rearrangement joins TRBV5-1 to TRBJ2-1; TRBD2 matches at 8 bases. CDR1 SGHRS and CDR2 YFSETQ come from the germline V gene. The CDR3 totals 14 residues. V trimming: 0 bases; J trimming: 9 bases; junction bases outside the gene matches: 5. CDR3: CASSLELAVGEQFF. In DNA form, the CDR3 reads TGCGCCAGCAGCTTGGAACTAGCGGTCGGTGAGCAGTTCTTC.

This clone came up a few times. The chain couples TRBV7-9 to TRBJ1-1, with D possibly TRBD1 on 6 matching bases. CDR3 length: 15 residues. From germline, CDR1 is SEHNR and CDR2 FQNEAQ (reference sequence). Deletions cut 5 bases from V and 0 bases from J, with 13 bases between. The CDR3 region is CASSLNRELNTEAFF. The CDR3, as DNA: TGTGCCAGCAGCCTTAACAGGGAATTGAACACTGAAGCTTTCTTT.

CDR3 residues: CASSILRDSDQPQHF. In nucleotides, the CDR3 is TGTGCCAGTAGTATTCTTCGGGACAGCGATCAGCCCCAGCATTTT. The V gene is TRBV19, the J gene TRBJ1-5; 7 bases fit TRBD1. This CDR3 spans 15 amino acids. With V trimmed by 3 bases and J by 5 bases, 7 bases remained unmatched. Germline V gives CDR1 LNHDA, CDR2 SQIVND (reference sequence).

The chain uses TRBV30 and TRBJ1-4; D unresolved. With 2 bases removed from V and 0 bases from J, the gap between germline ends came to 10 bases. The germline V gene encodes CDR1 GTSNPN and CDR2 SVGIG (reference sequence). The length of the CDR3 is 15 residues. CDR3 sequence reads: CAWSPLFATNEKLFF. CDR3 DNA sequence: TGTGCCTGGAGTCCCCTTTTTGCAACTAATGAAAAACTGTTTTTT. Drawing the rest from reference TRBV30 and TRBJ1-4, the complete variable domain is SQTIHQWPATLVQPVGSPLSLECTVEGTSNPNLYWYRQAAGRGLQLLFYSVGIGQISSEVPQNLSASRPQDRQFILSSKKLLLSDSGFYLCAWSPLFATNEKLFFGSGTQLSVL.

The rearrangement uses TRBV28 and TRBJ1-2; TRBD1 might be the D (5 bases). The germline V and J ends were trimmed by 9 bases and 3 bases, with 14 bases remaining between them. CDR1 MDHEN and CDR2 SYDVKM come from the germline V gene. This CDR3 has 13 residues. The CDR3 here is CASRIGDYYGYTF. In nucleotides, the CDR3 is TGTGCCAGTAGAATAGGGGATTACTATGGCTACACCTTC.

The V and J genes are TRBV7-2 and TRBJ2-2, with D possibly being TRBD1 (6 bases). CDR1 and CDR2 from the germline V gene are SGHTA and FQGNSA. The CDR3 consists of 15 residues. Trimming took 5 bases from V and 1 from J, leaving 11 bases between them. The CDR3 nucleotides read TGTGCCAGCAGCCCCCGACAGGAGAACACCGGGGAGCTGTTTTTT. This gives the protein CASSPRQENTGELFF.

V usage is TRBV12-3 or TRBV12-4 and J usage is TRBJ1-5; D call uncertain. V lost 1 base and J lost 7, with 5 bases in between. The CDR3 length is 12 residues. This CDR3 reads CASSLVAQPQHF. CDR3 sequence (DNA): TGTGCCAGCAGTTTAGTAGCGCAGCCCCAGCATTTT.

Only one count was recorded for this clone. The chain has TRBV7-2 and TRBJ2-3; D unresolved. V was shortened by 5 bases and J by 6 bases, with 12 bases between the two germline ends. Germline-derived CDR1 and CDR2 are SGHTA and FQGNSA. This CDR3 spans 13 amino acids. CDR3 nucleotides: TGTGCCAGCAGCCTCCTGACAAGGGATACGCAGTATTTT. It encodes CASSLLTRDTQYF.

This clone was seen a few times. The V and J genes are TRBV18 and TRBJ1-1, with 9 bases matching TRBD1. Losses at the gene ends were 3 bases for V and 2 bases for J; bases not matched to a gene: 4. Germline V gives CDR1 KGHSH, CDR2 LQKENI. The CDR3 covers 15 residues. The CDR3 region has the DNA TGTGCCAGCTCACCTAGACAGGGGGACAACACTGAAGCTTTCTTT. Translating it yields CASSPRQGDNTEAFF.

The chain recombines TRBV19 with TRBJ1-2; 8 nucleotides align to TRBD1. Per germline, CDR1 LNHDA and CDR2 SQIVND (reference sequence). V shed 6 bases, J shed 4 bases, and the junction held 7 bases outside the gene matches. The CDR3 runs to 14 residues. The CDR3 here is CASSPDGQGYGYTF. CDR3 DNA: TGTGCCAGTAGCCCCGATGGACAGGGCTATGGCTACACCTTC.

The genes are TRBV11-3 and TRBJ1-2; 8 bases match TRBD1. V was clipped by 2 bases and J by 2 bases; unmatched bases: 7. In germline, CDR1 is SGHNT, CDR2 YENEEA. The CDR3 totals 16 residues. The CDR3: CASSLRYRGINYGYTF. DNA of the CDR3: TGTGCCAGCAGCTTACGATACAGGGGGATCAACTATGGCTACACCTTC.

The chain carries TRBV6-2 or TRBV6-3 and TRBJ1-5; the match to TRBD1 covers 7 bases. The CDR3 length is 15 residues. V lost 5 bases to trimming and J lost 2 bases; unmatched junction nucleotides: 6. Germline V lookup: CDR1 MNHEY, CDR2 SVGEGT. The CDR3 nucleotides are TGTGCCAGCAGTAACACAGGGGTTCGCAATCAGCCCCAGCATTTT. This encodes CASSNTGVRNQPQHF.

This clone was observed once. The V gene is TRBV20-1, the J gene TRBJ2-3; D gene uncertain. Trimming took off 3 bases at V and 7 bases at J, with 5 bases between the two ends. The V gene's germline CDR1 is DFQATT and CDR2 SNEGSKA (reference sequence). CDR3 length equals 10 residues. The CDR3 region has the DNA TGCAGTGCTAGGAACTATACGCAGTATTTT. Protein: CSARNYTQYF.

The genes are TRBV5-4 and TRBJ1-1; weak D call: TRBD1 (5 bases). Germline V gives CDR1 SGHNT, CDR2 YYREEE (reference sequence). This CDR3 has 13 residues. Trimming shortened V by 0 bases and J by 7 bases, and 10 bases separated the two germline ends. The CDR3 here is CASSLDRGGEAFF. The CDR3 DNA follows: TGTGCCAGCAGCTTGGATCGGGGGGGTGAAGCTTTCTTT.

The sample holds one count of this clone. This chain's CDR3 is CASSQARDRAYTF. As DNA, the CDR3 is TGTGCCAGCAGCCAAGCCCGGGACAGGGCGTATACCTTC. This sequence joins TRBV4-2 and TRBJ1-2; 9 bases map to TRBD1. The CDR3 extends over 13 amino acids. V lost 1 base and J lost 14; bases outside the gene matches: 8. Germline CDR1 is LGHNA and CDR2 is YNFKEQ.

The chain combines TRBV12-3 or TRBV12-4 with TRBJ2-3; no clear D gene. Between the trimmed V and J ends, which lost 0 bases and 9 bases, there was a span of 4 bases. CDR3 length: 11 amino acids. CDR3 nucleotides: TGTGCCAGCAGTTTAGCCCAAACGCAGTATTTT. It translates to CASSLAQTQYF.

V gene TRBV18 combines with J gene TRBJ1-1; tentatively, D is TRBD1 (6 bases). The CDR3 covers 14 residues. From germline, CDR1 is KGHSH and CDR2 LQKENI. The ends were cut back, 3 bases at V and 3 bases at J, with 11 bases in the middle. CDR3 amino acids: CASSPDSGDTEAFF. The CDR3 DNA reads as TGTGCCAGCTCACCGGACAGCGGGGACACTGAAGCTTTCTTT.